The clone carrying this T cell receptor (beta chain) was recorded a few times. The data were obtained in a study of T-cell reconstitution after alpha-beta-depleted transplantation in children. Germline values: CDR1 SGHRS, CDR2 YFSETQ. This CDR3 has 13 residues. Trimming removed 4 bases from V and 7 bases from J, with 12 bases in between. The TCRbeta library incorporated unique molecular identifiers. TCRdb recomputed calls from the PCR reads with MiXCR, one row per CDR3 protein. The table has about 870,000 distinct CDR3 sequences, about 16% seen once. The J gene is TRBJ2-1, the V gene TRBV5-1; either TRBD1 or TRBD2 may supply D (5 bases each). This TCR derives from a male patient between 10 and 17 years old who had a stem cell transplant for acute lymphoblastic leukemia, so the T cells may come from the graft donor. Sequencing was performed on PBMCs, mostly from graft donor cells, taken 360 days after TCRalphabeta/CD19-depleted stem cell transplant. CDR3 region: CASSTGTVNEQFF. The CDR3 DNA reads TGCGCCAGCAGCACCGGGACCGTGAATGAGCAGTTCTTC.